Reported below is one TCR beta chain. RNA transcripts provided the template for amplifying TCR beta CDR3 regions. First-round RT-PCR with HTBI primers preceded a second-round multiplex PCR. TCRdb analysed the multiplex PCR reads with MiXCR anew, one entry per CDR3 protein. The sample records 200,000 to 250,000 distinct CDR3 sequences, about 22% being singletons. Germline V lookup: CDR1 MDHEN, CDR2 SYDVKM. Trimming cost V 2 bases and J 1 base; bases outside gene matches: 16. The CDR3 has 19 residues. This record belongs to a study of Graves' ophthalmopathy and Graves' hyperthyroidism. Sequencing was done on a sample of peripheral blood. The receptor was isolated from a woman in her forties or fifties with Graves' ophthalmopathy. V gene TRBV28 combines with J gene TRBJ2-5; 7 nucleotides line up with TRBD2. The CDR3 reads CASSLTLAVKQRGQETQYF. The CDR3, as DNA: TGTGCCAGCAGTTTAACCCTAGCGGTAAAACAAAGGGGCCAAGAGACCCAGTACTTC.